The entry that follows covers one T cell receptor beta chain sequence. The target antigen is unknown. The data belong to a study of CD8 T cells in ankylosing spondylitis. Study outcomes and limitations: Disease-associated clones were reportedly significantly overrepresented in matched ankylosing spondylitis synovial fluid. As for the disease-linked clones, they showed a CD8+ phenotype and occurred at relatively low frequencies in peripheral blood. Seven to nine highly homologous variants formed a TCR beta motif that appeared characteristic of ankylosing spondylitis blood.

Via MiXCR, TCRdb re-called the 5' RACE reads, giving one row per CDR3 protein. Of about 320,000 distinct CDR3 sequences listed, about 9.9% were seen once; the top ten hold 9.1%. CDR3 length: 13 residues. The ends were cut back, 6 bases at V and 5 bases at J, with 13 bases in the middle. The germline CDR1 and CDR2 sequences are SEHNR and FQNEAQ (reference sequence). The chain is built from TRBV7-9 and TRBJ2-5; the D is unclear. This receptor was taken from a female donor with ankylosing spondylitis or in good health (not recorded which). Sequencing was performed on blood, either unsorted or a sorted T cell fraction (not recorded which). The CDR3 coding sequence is TGTGCCAGCAGTGTCGGTTTCCTGGAGACCCAGTACTTC. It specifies CASSVGFLETQYF.